These T cell receptor beta chains were read from a single sample in a study of cytomegalovirus exposure and HLA in healthy donors. Some clones are missing from TCRdb's copy, which holds only in-frame ones; the method was immunoSEQ multiplex PCR. The sample consists of some 210,000 clones, roughly 80% of them appearing once. The sample comprised PBMCs. All receptors derive from a woman in her 30s in good health and CMV-seropositive. The CDR3 runs from the conserved cysteine through the conserved F or W. A D gene is named only where the DNA matches it firmly. Clone size appears in some rows only: once, few, many, or a class for an expanded clone.

clone size,D gene,J gene,V gene,CDR3 DNA,CDR3 protein
once,-,TRBJ1-6,TRBV19,TGTGCCAGTAGTACCCGTCGGAGGGATTCACCCCTCCACTTT,CASSTRRRDSPLHF
-,TRBD2,TRBJ2-7,TRBV14,TGTGCCAGCAGCCTCGCTAGCGGCAGCTCCTACGAGCAGTACTTC,CASSLASGSSYEQYF
-,-,TRBJ1-6,TRBV4-2,TGTGCCAGCAGCCAAGGAGAGGGTCCTAATTCACCCCTCCACTTT,CASSQGEGPNSPLHF
-,-,TRBJ2-3,TRBV29-1,TGCAGCGTCGGTCCGGAGACAGATACGCAGTATTTT,CSVGPETDTQYF
-,-,TRBJ1-1,TRBV5-1,TGCGCCAGCAGCCGGGGGGGCGGGCCGGGTGAAGCTTTCTTT,CASSRGGGPGEAFF
few,-,TRBJ1-3,TRBV5-4,TGTGCCAGCAGCTTGGATTTGGGGGCAGGGGTCGGAAACACCATATATTTT,CASSLDLGAGVGNTIYF
few,TRBD1,TRBJ1-1,TRBV7-2,TGTGCCAGCAGACCCCAGACAGGGCTAACTATTGAAGCTTTCTTT,CASRPQTGLTIEAFF
-,-,TRBJ1-3,TRBV6-6,TGTGCCAGCAGTTACGAGTTTGGAAACACCATATATTTT,CASSYEFGNTIYF
-,-,TRBJ1-4,TRBV27,TGTGCCAGCAGTTTACAGGGGAATGAAAAACTGTTTTTT,CASSLQGNEKLFF
-,-,TRBJ1-1,TRBV19,TGTGCCAGTAGACGCCGTGGGGGAGGGAGGACTGAAGCTTTCTTT,CASRRRGGGRTEAFF
-,TRBD2,TRBJ2-7,TRBV4-1,TGCGCCAGCAGCCAAACTAGCGGGGACTCCTACGAGCAGTACTTC,CASSQTSGDSYEQYF
-,TRBD2,TRBJ2-1,TRBV11-1,TGTGCCAGCAGCTCCTTAGCGGGGGTATACAATGAGCAGTTCTTC,CASSSLAGVYNEQFF
-,TRBD2,TRBJ2-3,TRBV4-3,TGCGCCAGCTCCCCGCGCGGGGGGGCTCGAGCAGATACGCAGTATTTT,CASSPRGGARADTQYF
-,TRBD2,TRBJ2-2,TRBV7-7,TGTGCTAGCAGCTTAGCCGTTCTAGCGGGGGGACCGAACACCGGGGAGCTGTTTTTT,CASSLAVLAGGPNTGELFF
-,-,TRBJ1-1,TRBV19,TGTGCCAGTAGGCCCTATCCGGGACTGTCGAACACTGAAGCTTTCTTT,CASRPYPGLSNTEAFF
-,TRBD2,TRBJ2-3,TRBV27,TGTGCCAGCAGTTTAACTAGCGGGGGGGCAGATACGCAGTATTTT,CASSLTSGGADTQYF
-,TRBD2,TRBJ2-7,TRBV5-1,TGCGCCAGCAGCTTGGCAAGCGGGAGTGCCTACGAGCAGTACTTC,CASSLASGSAYEQYF
-,-,TRBJ1-3,TRBV28,TGTGCCAGCAGTTTATGGAGGGTTCGCTCTGGAAACACCATATATTTT,CASSLWRVRSGNTIYF
once,TRBD2,TRBJ2-7,TRBV9,TGTGCCAGCAGCGCGACTAGCCTGTCCTACGAGCAGTACTTC,CASSATSLSYEQYF
-,TRBD1,TRBJ2-7,TRBV5-1,TGCGCCAGCAGCCCGGGAGGTATGACAGGGGGTGAGCAGTACTTC,CASSPGGMTGGEQYF
-,-,TRBJ2-7,TRBV6-5,TGTGCCAGCAGTTACGCAGGGGCCGGGGTGTGGGAGCAGTACTTC,CASSYAGAGVWEQYF
-,TRBD2,TRBJ2-4,TRBV7-9,TGTGCCAGCAGCTTAGGTGCGGGAGGGGCAAACATTCAGTACTTC,CASSLGAGGANIQYF
few,-,TRBJ2-6,TRBV18,TGTGCCAGCTCACCTATCCAGGGCCCTGTAAACGTCCTGACTTTC,CASSPIQGPVNVLTF
-,TRBD1,TRBJ1-4,TRBV6-1,TGTGCCAGCGCAGACCGGGACAGGGGTAAAAAACTGTTTTTT,CASADRDRGKKLFF
few,-,TRBJ2-7,TRBV5-1,TGCGCCAGCAGCTTAGCAGGGAAGGGGCCCTACGAGCAGTACTTC,CASSLAGKGPYEQYF
few,-,TRBJ1-4,TRBV28,TGTGCCAGCAGTTGGGGGGCAACTAATGAAAAACTGTTTTTT,CASSWGATNEKLFF
-,-,TRBJ1-2,TRBV2,TGTGCCAGCACCGCGGGGGCCCGCTACACCTTC,CASTAGARYTF
-,TRBD1,TRBJ1-2,TRBV29-1,TGCAGCGTTCGCCGCGGACAGGCGTATGGCTACACCTTC,CSVRRGQAYGYTF
-,TRBD1,TRBJ1-3,TRBV7-8,TGTGCCAGCCAGGGGGTGACTGACCTCTCTGGAAACACCATATATTTT,CASQGVTDLSGNTIYF
-,TRBD1,TRBJ1-5,TRBV2,TGTGCCAGCACCGAAAGGCAGGGGGTGGGTCAGCCCCAGCATTTT,CASTERQGVGQPQHF
-,TRBD2,TRBJ2-7,TRBV5-1,TGCGCCAGCAGCTTGTCTCTAGCGGGAGACTACGAGCAGTACTTC,CASSLSLAGDYEQYF
-,TRBD1,TRBJ2-5,TRBV11-2,TGTGCCAGCAGCTCGCTCGGGACAGGGTACCAAGAGACCCAGTACTTC,CASSSLGTGYQETQYF
-,TRBD2,TRBJ2-1,TRBV19,TGTGCCAGTAGTATACGGCGGGGGGGCACCTACAATGAGCAGTTCTTC,CASSIRRGGTYNEQFF
-,TRBD2,TRBJ2-7,TRBV7-6,TGTGCCAGCAGCTCTAGCCCGGGACTAGGGGAAAGATCCTACGAGCAGTACTTC,CASSSSPGLGERSYEQYF